The clone carrying this T cell receptor (beta chain) was recorded at least ten times. The sample belongs to a study of T cells in Graves' hyperthyroidism and ophthalmopathy. TCR beta CDR3 region amplification was performed from RNA transcripts. The TCR CDR3 first-round RT-PCR relied on the HTBI primer set. MiXCR, applied by TCRdb to the multiplex PCR reads, yields one record per CDR3 protein. The data contain fewer than 750,000 distinct CDR3 sequences, more than 45% of them singletons. Germline CDR1 is SNHLY and CDR2 is FYNNEI. The V and J ends lost 7 bases and 11 bases respectively, with 9 bases between them. The CDR3 runs 9 residues.

This receptor was obtained from a woman aged 18-29 years with Graves' hyperthyroidism. This rearrangement joins TRBV2 to TRBJ2-7; D might be TRBD1 (6 bases). Material: peripheral blood or thyroid tissue (not recorded which). CDR3 coding DNA: TGTGCCAGCACCCCAGGGGAGTACTTC. This encodes CASTPGEYF.